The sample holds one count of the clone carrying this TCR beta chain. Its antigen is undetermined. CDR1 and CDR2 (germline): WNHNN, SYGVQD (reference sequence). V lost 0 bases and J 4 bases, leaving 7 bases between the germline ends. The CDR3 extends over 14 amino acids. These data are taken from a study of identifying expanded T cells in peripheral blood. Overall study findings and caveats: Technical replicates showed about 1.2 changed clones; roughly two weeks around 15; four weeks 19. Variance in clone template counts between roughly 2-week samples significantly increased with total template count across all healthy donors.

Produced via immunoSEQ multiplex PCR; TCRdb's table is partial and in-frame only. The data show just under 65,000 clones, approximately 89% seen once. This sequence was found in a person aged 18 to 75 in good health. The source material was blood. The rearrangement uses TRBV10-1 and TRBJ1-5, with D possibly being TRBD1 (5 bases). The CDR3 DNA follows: TGCGCCAGCAGTGAGTCCGGGGCTAATCAGCCCCAGCATTTT. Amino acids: CASSESGANQPQHF.